This T cell receptor beta chain was found in a study of technical replicates of blood from a few donors. CDR1 is SGHTS and CDR2 is YDEGEE in the germline V gene. Trimming took 0 bases from V and 7 from J; bases not matched to a gene: 10. The CDR3 spans 16 residues. Assay: immunoSEQ multiplex PCR; the TCRdb copy retains only in-frame clones and omits some. The table has around 69,000 clones, 86% seen once. What was sequenced was PBMCs. This receptor was obtained from a human donor in good health. Some clones in this sample may be carry-over from other donors' samples. The gene calls are TRBV5-8 and TRBJ2-3; the match to TRBD2 covers 8 bases. The CDR3 loop reads CASSLVAGGVGYTQYF. DNA for the CDR3: TGTGCCAGCAGCTTGGTCGCGGGAGGCGTGGGGTATACGCAGTATTTT.